Sequencing of this T cell receptor (beta chain) was carried out in a study of cytotoxic CD8 clonotypes in ibrutinib-treated CLL. A note on this clone: Its antigen is still unknown.

Study findings and constraints: Sustained-remission and progressing patients were not sampled at matched times. Clonality, elevated at ibrutinib response, dropped back toward baseline at progression.

Trimming left V 4 bases short and J 3 bases short, with 9 bases between. The length of the CDR3 is 14 residues. The V gene's germline CDR1 is SGHTA and CDR2 FQGNSA. Profiling relied on immunoSEQ multiplex PCR, and the TCRdb table lists in-frame clones only, not all of them. The top ten hold 2.5% to 3.5% of the sample, which has around 130,000 clones, around 84% seen once. The V and J genes are TRBV7-2 and TRBJ2-2, with no clear D. The receptor was derived from a human donor with chronic lymphocytic leukemia. Source: PBMCs, taken after 24 months of ibrutinib treatment. The CDR3: CASSYRLYTGELFF. As DNA, the CDR3 is TGTGCCAGCAGCTACCGACTGTACACCGGGGAGCTGTTTTTT.